This entry lists 18 T cell receptor beta chains sequenced from one sample in a study of blood T cell repertoires in COVID-19. Only in-frame clones appear in the TCRdb table, and some are missing; sequencing was by immunoSEQ multiplex PCR. The table lists roughly 400,000 clones, less than 95% of them singletons. The sample taken for sequencing was PBMCs or T cells enriched from blood (not recorded which). The receptors shown here come from a young man who had recovered from COVID-19.

The J gene is TRBJ2-7, the V gene TRBV13; D is possibly TRBD2 (6 bases). V was pared by 5 bases and J by 5 bases, with 19 bases between. The CDR3 spans 15 residues. Germline-derived CDR1 and CDR2 are PRHDT and FYEKMQ (reference sequence). CDR3 nucleotide sequence: TGTGCCAGCAGCCTGGGGACTGACGGTTGGGACGAGCAGTACTTC. It is translated as CASSLGTDGWDEQYF. The full variable domain, its missing parts supplied by reference TRBV13 and TRBJ2-7, is AAGVIQSPRHLIKEKRETATLKCYPIPRHDTVYWYQQGPGQDPQFLISFYEKMQSDKGSIPDRFSAQQFSDYHSELNMSSLELGDSALYFCASSLGTDGWDEQYFGPGTRLTVT.

The CDR3 nucleotides read TGTGCCAGCAGCATCTGGACTAGCGGACAAGAGACCCAGTACTTC. It is translated as CASSIWTSGQETQYF. This chain links TRBV3-1 (or the pseudogene TRBV3-2) with TRBJ2-5, with TRBD2 identical over 10 bases. The germline V gene has CDR1 LGHDT and CDR2 YNNKEL (reference sequence). The CDR3 contains 15 residues. Trimming took 5 bases from V and 2 from J; bases not matched to a gene: 5.

The V and J genes are TRBV2 and TRBJ1-2; D perhaps matches TRBD1 (6 bases). CDR3 length equals 14 residues. V lost 6 bases and J lost 3, with 14 bases in between. Germline loops: CDR1 SNHLY, CDR2 FYNNEI. The CDR3 loop reads CASSLQGMDYGYTF. Here the CDR3 DNA reads TGTGCCAGCAGCCTACAGGGTATGGACTATGGCTACACCTTC.

Here the CDR3 reads CASTLPVNTEAFF. Written as DNA, the CDR3 is TGTGCCAGCACCCTTCCGGTGAACACTGAAGCTTTCTTT. V usage is TRBV7-9 and J usage is TRBJ1-1; the D is unclear. The germline gives CDR1 SEHNR, CDR2 FQNEAQ (reference sequence). The CDR3 extends over 13 amino acids. V dropped 7 bases and J dropped 0 bases, with 9 bases sitting between them.

This chain links TRBV25-1 with TRBJ1-5, with a weak D call TRBD1 (5 bases). The V gene's germline CDR1 is MGHDK and CDR2 SYGVNS. The V gene lost 2 bases and the J gene lost 4 bases, with 6 bases spanning the gap. The CDR3 contains 13 residues. The CDR3 spells CASSEGTNQPQHF. As DNA, the CDR3 is TGTGCCAGCAGTGAAGGGACTAATCAGCCCCAGCATTTT.

The chain employs TRBV5-5 and TRBJ1-1; D might be TRBD1 (5 bases). The V and J ends lost 0 bases and 4 bases respectively, with 19 bases between them. This CDR3 spans 17 amino acids. Germline CDR1 SGHKS, CDR2 YYEKEE (reference sequence). CDR3 loop: CASSLAWSGAMGTEAFF. CDR3 in DNA: TGTGCCAGCAGCTTGGCCTGGAGTGGGGCGATGGGCACTGAAGCTTTCTTT.

The chain links TRBV28 to TRBJ2-5; D remains ambiguous. The V and J ends lost 5 bases and 0 bases respectively, with 10 bases between them. This CDR3 region has 14 residues. Germline assignment: CDR1 MDHEN and CDR2 SYDVKM. The CDR3 sequence: CASSISRNQETQYF. CDR3 DNA sequence: TGTGCCAGCAGTATCTCTAGAAACCAAGAGACCCAGTACTTC.

V gene TRBV11-3 combines with J gene TRBJ1-3; D is unclear. Germline V lookup: CDR1 SGHNT, CDR2 YENEEA. This CDR3 is built from 16 residues. Trimming shortened V by 1 base and J by 2 bases, and 12 bases separated the two germline ends. CDR3 region: CASSLGLIGPGNTIYF. The CDR3 DNA reads TGTGCCAGCAGCTTAGGACTAATAGGTCCTGGAAACACCATATATTTT. Supplemented by reference TRBV11-3 and TRBJ1-3, the full variable domain reads EAGVVQSPRYKIIEKKQPVAFWCNPISGHNTLYWYLQNLGQGPELLIRYENEEAVDDSQLPKDRFSAERLKGVDSTLKIQPAELGDSAVYLCASSLGLIGPGNTIYFGEGSWLTVV.

The gene calls are TRBV11-3 and TRBJ1-3, with D hard to call. The CDR3 has 15 amino acids. The germline V gene encodes CDR1 SGHNT and CDR2 YENEEA. V was cut by 4 bases and J by 7 bases, with 17 bases left in between. This chain's CDR3 is CASSYVTNKQNTIYF. In DNA, the CDR3 is TGTGCCAGCAGCTATGTGACCAACAAACAGAACACCATATATTTT. Full variable domain (outside the CDR3, taken from reference TRBV11-3 and TRBJ1-3): EAGVVQSPRYKIIEKKQPVAFWCNPISGHNTLYWYLQNLGQGPELLIRYENEEAVDDSQLPKDRFSAERLKGVDSTLKIQPAELGDSAVYLCASSYVTNKQNTIYFGEGSWLTVV.

This clone was seen just once. The chain uses TRBV28 and TRBJ2-7, with 12 nucleotides matching TRBD2. With V trimmed by 3 bases and J by 5 bases, 14 bases remained unmatched. Germline assignment: CDR1 MDHEN and CDR2 SYDVKM. The CDR3 loop spans 18 amino acids. The CDR3 reads CASSFGGLAGRKSHEQYF. CDR3 bases: TGTGCCAGCAGTTTTGGAGGACTAGCGGGAAGAAAGTCGCACGAGCAGTACTTC.

This chain uses TRBV14 with TRBJ2-5, with 9 positions matching TRBD2. The CDR3 consists of 15 residues. CDR1 SGHDN and CDR2 FVKESK come from the germline V gene. Trimming took 1 base from V and 4 from J; bases not matched to a gene: 4. The CDR3 protein is CASSQVNSGRETQYF. In DNA form, the CDR3 reads TGTGCCAGCAGCCAAGTAAATAGCGGGAGAGAGACCCAGTACTTC. Using reference TRBV14 and TRBJ2-5 for the parts outside the CDR3, the full variable domain is EAGVTQFPSHSVIEKGQTVTLRCDPISGHDNLYWYRRVMGKEIKFLLHFVKESKQDESGMPNNRFLAERTGGTYSTLKVQPAELEDSGVYFCASSQVNSGRETQYFGPGTRLLVL.

V usage is TRBV15 and J usage is TRBJ1-2, with D hard to call. Germline CDR1 and CDR2: LNHNV and YYDKDF (reference sequence). Trimming pared 6 bases from V and 0 bases from J, leaving 14 bases between. CDR3 length equals 15 residues. The CDR3 bases are TGTGCCACCAGATCCCTCGGCAGGACTAACTATGGCTACACCTTC. This gives the protein CATRSLGRTNYGYTF.

The V gene is TRBV9, the J gene TRBJ1-5; 7 positions match TRBD1. Germline V lookup: CDR1 SGDLS, CDR2 YYNGEE. J gave up 16 bases and V 4 bases, and 14 bases lay outside the gene matches. The CDR3 is 13 residues long. DNA for the CDR3: TGTGCCAGCAGCACAACGGACAGGCCACCCATACATTTT. Its protein is CASSTTDRPPIHF.

The V call is TRBV28, the J call TRBJ1-5, with 10 bases lining up with TRBD1. V dropped 1 base and J dropped 7; count of bases not matched to a gene: 10. Germline lookup yields CDR1 MDHEN and CDR2 SYDVKM. The CDR3 spans 17 residues. The CDR3 region has the DNA TGTGCCAGCAGTTTATTTTCGGGACAGGGGACGGGGCAGCCCCAGCATTTT. It specifies CASSLFSGQGTGQPQHF. Variable domain in full (rest from reference TRBV28 and TRBJ1-5): DVKVTQSSRYLVKRTGEKVFLECVQDMDHENMFWYRQDPGLGLRLIYFSYDVKMKEKGDIPEGYSVSREKKERFSLILESASTNQTSMYLCASSLFSGQGTGQPQHFGDGTRLSIL.

The V call is TRBV30, the J call TRBJ1-2, with 7 bases fitting TRBD1. Germline CDR1 reads GTSNPN; CDR2 reads SVGIG (reference sequence). V gave up 0 bases and J gave up 4 bases; unmatched junction bases: 11. The CDR3 spans 16 residues. Here the CDR3 reads CAWSVSPGAGGYGYTF. CDR3 in DNA: TGTGCCTGGAGTGTATCGCCCGGGGCAGGGGGCTATGGCTACACCTTC.

The chain is built from TRBV3-1 (or the pseudogene TRBV3-2) and TRBJ1-2; TRBD1 matches at 10 bases. V lost 0 bases, J lost 3 bases, and 4 bases stayed unmatched. The CDR3 has 16 amino acids. Germline loops: CDR1 LGHDT, CDR2 YNNKEL (reference sequence). The CDR3 DNA is TGTGCCAGCAGCCAAGAACCGGGACAGGGGTACTATGGCTACACCTTC. Protein sequence: CASSQEPGQGYYGYTF.

The CDR3 DNA follows: TGTGCCAGCACCATTACGGACAGAAACACTGAAGCTTTCTTT. It specifies CASTITDRNTEAFF. The V gene is TRBV6-6, the J gene TRBJ1-1; TRBD1 is a possible D gene (6 bases). The V gene lost 7 bases and the J gene lost 2 bases, with 14 bases spanning the gap. CDR1 is MNHNY and CDR2 is SVGAGI in the germline V gene (reference sequence). The CDR3 consists of 14 residues.

J is TRBJ1-2 and V is TRBV7-2; possible D gene TRBD1, 5 bases. V was trimmed by 1 base and J by 0 bases, leaving 9 bases between them. The length of the CDR3 is 15 residues. The germline gives CDR1 SGHTA, CDR2 FQGNSA. CDR3 coding DNA: TGTGCCAGCAGCTTAGGTCAGGGTACTAACTATGGCTACACCTTC. Protein sequence: CASSLGQGTNYGYTF.